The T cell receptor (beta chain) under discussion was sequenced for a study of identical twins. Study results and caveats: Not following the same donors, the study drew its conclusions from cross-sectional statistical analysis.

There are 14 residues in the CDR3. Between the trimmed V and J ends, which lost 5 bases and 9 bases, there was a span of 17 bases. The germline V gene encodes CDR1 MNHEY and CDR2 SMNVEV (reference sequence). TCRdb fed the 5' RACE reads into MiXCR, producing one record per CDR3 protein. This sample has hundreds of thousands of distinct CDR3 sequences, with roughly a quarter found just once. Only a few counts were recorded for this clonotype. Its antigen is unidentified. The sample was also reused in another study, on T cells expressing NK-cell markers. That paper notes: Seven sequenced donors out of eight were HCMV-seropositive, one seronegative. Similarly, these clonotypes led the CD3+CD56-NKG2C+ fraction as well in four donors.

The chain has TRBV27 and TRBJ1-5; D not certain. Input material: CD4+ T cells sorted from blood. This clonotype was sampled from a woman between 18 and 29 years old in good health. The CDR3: CASSPLGPPGPQHF. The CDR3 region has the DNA TGTGCCAGCAGTCCCCTGGGCCCCCCGGGGCCCCAGCATTTT.